This is a list of T cell receptor beta chains from one sample in a study of blood T cell repertoires in COVID-19. Sequencing was performed with immunoSEQ multiplex PCR; in TCRdb, only in-frame clones are kept and a portion is missing. The sample yields about 390,000 clones, over 75% seen once. What was sequenced was peripheral blood. All receptors come from an older woman with COVID-19, enrolled during active disease. Each CDR3 is given with its conserved first and last residue. Each record gives: J gene, V gene, CDR3 protein.

>TRBJ1-1|TRBV13
CASSSWTGLNTEAFF
>TRBJ1-2|TRBV6-6
CASSYAGTANYGYTF
>TRBJ2-3|TRBV6-2/TRBV6-3
CASSSYTDTQYF
>TRBJ1-1|TRBV5-6
CASSWRDVSTEAFF
>TRBJ2-2|TRBV6-5
CASSSPIWTYPGELFF
>TRBJ1-2|TRBV28
CASSRDRVGYGYTF
>TRBJ1-2|TRBV3-1/TRBV3-2
CASSPSPGQGNYF
>TRBJ2-7|TRBV6-1
CASSEGGVLSYEQYF
>TRBJ2-1|TRBV28
CASSSSGQGGEQFF
>TRBJ1-5|TRBV5-6
CASSPRTGSNQPQHF
>TRBJ1-4|TRBV15
CATSRGGGANEKLFF
>TRBJ2-7|TRBV18
CASSPPAQGIYEQYF
>TRBJ2-3|TRBV24-1
CATSGRGGHTDTQYF
>TRBJ2-2|TRBV5-1
CASSFRRGDTGELFF
>TRBJ1-2|TRBV4-1
CASSLHGQGVNYGYTF
>TRBJ1-1|TRBV13
CASSPWTGGNMNTEAFF
>TRBJ1-2|TRBV3-1/TRBV3-2
CASSRTGTNYGYTF
>TRBJ2-3|TRBV3-1/TRBV3-2
CASTRTSGLRATQYF
>TRBJ2-5|TRBV29-1
CSGVSSSGGGETQYF
>TRBJ1-5|TRBV18
CASSRDYSNQPQHF
>TRBJ2-1|TRBV5-1
CASSPGLAGGVNEQFF
>TRBJ1-2|TRBV6-1
CASSDTVSPGYTF
>TRBJ2-3|TRBV25-1
CASSEYAGGRGADTQYF
>TRBJ1-4|TRBV18
CASSPTTGTFEKLFF
>TRBJ1-2|TRBV5-1
CASSLSDRGMYGYTF
>TRBJ1-2|TRBV5-6
CASSLRDRAYGYTF
>TRBJ2-1|TRBV7-9
CASSLRAYNEQFF
>TRBJ2-2|TRBV4-1
CASRGTGDAGELFF
>TRBJ1-3|TRBV18
CASSRTGYGNTIYF
>TRBJ1-6|TRBV9
CASSVVGAGDSPLHF
>TRBJ2-4|TRBV3-1/TRBV3-2
CASSPQIAKNIQYF
>TRBJ2-1|TRBV19
CASIPHAGSSYNEQFF
>TRBJ2-2|TRBV5-1
CASSLGVRGNTGELFF
>TRBJ1-2|TRBV6-5
CASSYLTGGGGYTF
>TRBJ1-1|TRBV7-8
CASSSGRGGTEYTEAFF
>TRBJ1-5|TRBV9
CASSVGSGGQPQHF
>TRBJ1-5|TRBV2
CASSAGGIRNQPQHF
>TRBJ2-7|TRBV4-1
CASSRAPELEVQYF
>TRBJ2-2|TRBV7-2
CASSPKRWNQRGGTGELFF
>TRBJ2-7|TRBV4-2
CASSQEMLEGRAYEQYF
>TRBJ2-2|TRBV6-5
CASSSWQGATGELFF